This TCR beta chain was profiled in a study of Ad26.COV2.S vaccination and SARS-CoV-2 variants (dated by TCRdb to the early 2020s). Some background on the complete study: Donors in the vaccine arm were drawn from COV1001, a multicentre, randomized, double-blind, placebo-controlled phase I-IIa trial testing Ad26.COV2.S in healthy adults. Ad26.COV2.S was administered intramuscularly at a dose of 5x10^10 or 1x10^11 viral particles, either as one shot or as two shots given 56 days apart. The specificity and breadth of SARS-CoV-2-reactive T cell receptors after Ad26.COV2.S vaccination were assessed by TCRbeta repertoire sequencing. A total of roughly 30 samples were included in the TCR-sequenced set, comprising about 20 Ad26.COV2.S vaccine recipients, 5 placebo recipients and 8 SARS-CoV-2 convalescent individuals. Participants in the trial were split at random into five groups of five each, receiving low-dose or high-dose Ad26.COV2.S once or twice, or else placebo on both occasions. Investigators remained blinded to trial group allocation during experiments and outcome assessment. What the authors observed across the whole study: The authors noted that the TCR breadth and depth analyses may have underestimated total T cell responses. After vaccination, substantial breadth of spike-specific CD8+ and CD4+ T cell responses was reported. Compared with placebo recipients, Ad26.COV2.S recipients showed higher spike-specific TCR breadth (P = 0.0014). The study was not powered to compare responses between vaccine doses or regimens. Vaccine and placebo recipients had comparable non-spike TCR breadth, which fits with the vaccine containing only spike.

Worth noting for this clone: The antigen it recognizes is unknown. No base quality values were provided; no much bigger clone lies one nucleotide off.

The V end gives up 5 bases and the J end 3 bases, leaving 1 base in the junction not matched to a gene. The germline V gene (reference sequence) yields LNHDA for CDR1 and SQIVND for CDR2. From the cysteine through the phenylalanine, the CDR3 covers 13 amino acids. CDR3 DNA only is kept here, 39 bases in frame from base 1. The sample's treatment or condition, from its label and the paper: around 19 received Ad26.COV2.S at low or high dose, single or two shots; 5 received placebo; per-sample allocation not given. Repertoires of vaccine and placebo recipients were sequenced from samples taken on day 63 after the first injection. In Cohort 1b, about 27 adults aged 18-55 years were enrolled at a single site in Boston, USA, between 29 July and 7 August 2020. Ad26.COV2.S was a replication-incompetent adenovirus type 26 vector expressing a prefusion-stabilized SARS-CoV-2 spike protein from the original Wuhan strain.

TCRbeta CDR3 regions were sequenced with the immunoSEQ Assay. After extraction, genomic DNA underwent amplification by bias-controlled multiplex PCR, followed by high-throughput sequencing. Turning to the authors' computational methods: To quantify the absolute abundance of every unique TCRbeta CDR3 region, sequences were collapsed and filtered. Usable DNA was measured by amplifying reference genes present in all nucleated cells, and TCRbeta template counts were normalized to that usable DNA to estimate T cell fraction. Repertoire TCRs were annotated as SARS-CoV-2-specific by exact matching of V gene, CDR3 amino acid sequence and J gene to a known reactive TCR set. The reference SARS-CoV-2 TCR set was derived from MIRA and filtered for enrichment in COVID-19-positive ImmuneCODE repertoires, a step that removed public or cross-reactive TCRs. Based on the MIRA antigens, annotated TCRs were further analysed at the level of specific ORF or position within ORF. Breadth was defined as annotated unique rearrangements over total unique productive rearrangements; depth was the summed frequency of those rearrangements. Two-sided Wilcoxon rank-sum tests were applied when comparing TCR breadth between groups. TCRdb's version of the immuneACCESS table is confined to in-frame rearrangements and falls short of the full clone set. An unresolved V gene accounts for under half of the shortfall where checked; the remainder is of unknown origin. The V and J calls and clone size are taken from that table; D and trimming were inferred from the DNA. The sample has about 350,000 clones on record, 80% to 90% of them singletons. In total, the top ten clones hold approximately 12% of the sample.

The source material was peripheral blood, sampled in a trial of Ad26.COV2.S vaccine versus placebo. The rearrangement joined TRBV19 to TRBJ1-2; TRBD1 matches 9 bases in the middle. The TCR was taken from a person between 18 and 65 years old who received the Ad26.COV2.S COVID-19 vaccine or a placebo. The sequence in DNA is TGTGCCAGTAGTTGGACAGGGGACTATGGCTACACCTTC. This encodes CASSWTGDYGYTF.